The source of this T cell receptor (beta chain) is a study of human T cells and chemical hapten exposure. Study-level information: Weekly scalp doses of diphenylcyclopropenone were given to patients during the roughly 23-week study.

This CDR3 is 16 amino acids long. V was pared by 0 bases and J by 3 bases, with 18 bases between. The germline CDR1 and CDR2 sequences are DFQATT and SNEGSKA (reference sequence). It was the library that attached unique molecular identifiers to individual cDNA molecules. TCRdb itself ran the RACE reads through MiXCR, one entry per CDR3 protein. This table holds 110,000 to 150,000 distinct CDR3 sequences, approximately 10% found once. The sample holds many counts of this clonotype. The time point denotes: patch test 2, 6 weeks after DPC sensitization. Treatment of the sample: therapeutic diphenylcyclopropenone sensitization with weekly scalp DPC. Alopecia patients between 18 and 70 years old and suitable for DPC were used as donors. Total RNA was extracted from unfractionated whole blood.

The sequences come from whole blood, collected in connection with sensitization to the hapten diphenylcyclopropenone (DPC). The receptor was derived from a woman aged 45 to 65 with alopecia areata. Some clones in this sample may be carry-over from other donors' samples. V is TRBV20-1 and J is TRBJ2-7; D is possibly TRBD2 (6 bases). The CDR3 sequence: CSARDPQGGGFYEQYF. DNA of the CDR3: TGCAGTGCTAGAGATCCCCAGGGAGGAGGGTTCTACGAGCAGTACTTC.